This is a list of T cell receptor beta chains from one sample in a study of T cell responses to AZD1222 COVID-19 vaccine. Some clones are missing from TCRdb's copy, which holds only in-frame ones; the method was immunoSEQ multiplex PCR. The table lists about 120,000 clones, 92% of them singletons. The sample here was peripheral blood, taken on day 0 of AZD1222 vaccination. These receptors came from an adult in good health. Each CDR3 is given with its conserved first and last residue. The order of the fields is CDR3 length, clone size, V gene, D gene, J gene, CDR3 DNA, CDR3 protein. A D gene is named only where the DNA matches it firmly. Clone size appears in some rows only: once, few, many, or a class for an expanded clone.

cdr3_length: 13; clone_size: -; v_call: TRBV18; d_call: -; j_call: TRBJ1-1; cdr3_nt: TGTGCCAGCTCACCACATGAAGGTACCGAAGCTTTCTTT; cdr3_aa: CASSPHEGTEAFF
cdr3_length: 15; clone_size: -; v_call: TRBV6-5; d_call: TRBD1; j_call: TRBJ2-7; cdr3_nt: TGTGCCAGCACCATTTACCGGGACAGTTTCTACGAGCAGTACTTC; cdr3_aa: CASTIYRDSFYEQYF
cdr3_length: 14; clone_size: once; v_call: TRBV4-1; d_call: TRBD2; j_call: TRBJ2-1; cdr3_nt: TGCGCCAGCAGCCTCGGGCTAGCGGGAAGTTATAAGTTCTTC; cdr3_aa: CASSLGLAGSYKFF
cdr3_length: 14; clone_size: -; v_call: TRBV3-1/TRBV3-2; d_call: TRBD2; j_call: TRBJ2-7; cdr3_nt: TGTGCCAGCAGCCAACGCCCGACTAGCCCAGAGCAGTACTTC; cdr3_aa: CASSQRPTSPEQYF
cdr3_length: 16; clone_size: -; v_call: TRBV6-2/TRBV6-3; d_call: TRBD1; j_call: TRBJ2-6; cdr3_nt: TGTGCCAGCAGTCGACAGGGTAGCCCTGGGGCCAACGTCCTGACTTTC; cdr3_aa: CASSRQGSPGANVLTF
cdr3_length: 15; clone_size: -; v_call: TRBV2; d_call: TRBD1; j_call: TRBJ1-3; cdr3_nt: TGTGCCAGCAGTGAGGAGGGGGCTTCTGGAAACACCATATATTTT; cdr3_aa: CASSEEGASGNTIYF
cdr3_length: 14; clone_size: -; v_call: TRBV2; d_call: -; j_call: TRBJ1-2; cdr3_nt: TGTGCCAGCAGTCAGCTATCGGGCCTCTATGGCTACACCTTC; cdr3_aa: CASSQLSGLYGYTF
cdr3_length: 14; clone_size: -; v_call: TRBV28; d_call: -; j_call: TRBJ2-3; cdr3_nt: TGTGCCAGCAGTTTAGGCGGTAGCACAGATACGCAGTATTTT; cdr3_aa: CASSLGGSTDTQYF
cdr3_length: 14; clone_size: -; v_call: TRBV5-1; d_call: -; j_call: TRBJ2-1; cdr3_nt: TGCGCCAGCAGCGCTTCCCAATCCTACAATGAGCAGTTCTTC; cdr3_aa: CASSASQSYNEQFF
cdr3_length: 16; clone_size: -; v_call: TRBV11-2; d_call: -; j_call: TRBJ2-5; cdr3_nt: TGTGCCAGCAGCTTAGCTGTCCAACAGTACCAAGAGACCCAGTACTTC; cdr3_aa: CASSLAVQQYQETQYF
cdr3_length: 15; clone_size: once; v_call: TRBV4-1; d_call: -; j_call: TRBJ1-1; cdr3_nt: TGCGCCAGCAGCCGGGGCGGAAGGGATTTGACTGAAGCTTTCTTT; cdr3_aa: CASSRGGRDLTEAFF
cdr3_length: 16; clone_size: -; v_call: TRBV28; d_call: TRBD1; j_call: TRBJ2-7; cdr3_nt: TGTGCCAGCAAACCCAATTGGTGGACAGGGTCCTACGAGCAGTACTTC; cdr3_aa: CASKPNWWTGSYEQYF
cdr3_length: 14; clone_size: -; v_call: TRBV5-1; d_call: -; j_call: TRBJ2-7; cdr3_nt: TGCGCCAGCAGCTTGGGACGGAACTCCTACGAGCAGTACTTC; cdr3_aa: CASSLGRNSYEQYF
cdr3_length: 16; clone_size: once; v_call: TRBV5-1; d_call: TRBD1; j_call: TRBJ1-4; cdr3_nt: TGCGCCAGCAGCTGGCCGACAGGGGGCGAGAATGAAAAACTGTTTTTT; cdr3_aa: CASSWPTGGENEKLFF
cdr3_length: 15; clone_size: -; v_call: TRBV27; d_call: -; j_call: TRBJ1-1; cdr3_nt: TGTGCCAGCAGTGGATGGACGGACACTAACACTGAAGCTTTCTTT; cdr3_aa: CASSGWTDTNTEAFF
cdr3_length: 15; clone_size: -; v_call: TRBV19; d_call: -; j_call: TRBJ1-3; cdr3_nt: TGTGCCAGTAGAAGGGACGATAGCACTGGAAACACCATATATTTT; cdr3_aa: CASRRDDSTGNTIYF
cdr3_length: 15; clone_size: -; v_call: TRBV25-1; d_call: -; j_call: TRBJ1-6; cdr3_nt: TGTGCCAGCAGCGCGGGGGAATCCTATAATTCACCCCTCCACTTT; cdr3_aa: CASSAGESYNSPLHF
cdr3_length: 14; clone_size: -; v_call: TRBV19; d_call: -; j_call: TRBJ1-2; cdr3_nt: TGTGCCAGTAGTCGGGCCTTGACAGGACATGGCTACACCTTC; cdr3_aa: CASSRALTGHGYTF
cdr3_length: 16; clone_size: -; v_call: TRBV7-2; d_call: TRBD2; j_call: TRBJ2-7; cdr3_nt: TGTGCCAGCAGCTTGGCTAGCGGGACGCTCGCCTACGAGCAGTACTTC; cdr3_aa: CASSLASGTLAYEQYF
cdr3_length: 17; clone_size: -; v_call: TRBV6-1; d_call: TRBD2; j_call: TRBJ2-7; cdr3_nt: TGTGCCAGCAGTGGGACTAGCGGGAAAGCCCTTCTCTACGAGCAGTACTTC; cdr3_aa: CASSGTSGKALLYEQYF
cdr3_length: 16; clone_size: -; v_call: TRBV3-1/TRBV3-2; d_call: TRBD2; j_call: TRBJ2-3; cdr3_nt: TGTGCCAGCAGCCCCCGGACTAGCGGGATATCGGATACGCAGTATTTT; cdr3_aa: CASSPRTSGISDTQYF
cdr3_length: 18; clone_size: -; v_call: TRBV3-1/TRBV3-2; d_call: TRBD2; j_call: TRBJ2-5; cdr3_nt: TGTGCCAGCAGCCAAGATAGAACTAGCGAGAAGGCAAGAGGCACCCAGTACTTC; cdr3_aa: CASSQDRTSEKARGTQYF
cdr3_length: 14; clone_size: -; v_call: TRBV5-6; d_call: -; j_call: TRBJ2-7; cdr3_nt: TGTGCCAGCAGCTCGGTCAGGTCCTCCTACGAGCAGTACTTC; cdr3_aa: CASSSVRSSYEQYF
cdr3_length: 13; clone_size: -; v_call: TRBV6-5; d_call: -; j_call: TRBJ1-1; cdr3_nt: TGTGCCAGCAGTTTAGGGGTGGGCACTGAAGCTTTCTTT; cdr3_aa: CASSLGVGTEAFF
cdr3_length: 14; clone_size: -; v_call: TRBV11-3; d_call: -; j_call: TRBJ2-3; cdr3_nt: TGTGCCAGCAGCCTCCAAGCTAGCACAGATACGCAGTATTTT; cdr3_aa: CASSLQASTDTQYF
cdr3_length: 15; clone_size: -; v_call: TRBV7-9; d_call: -; j_call: TRBJ1-1; cdr3_nt: TGTGCCAGCAGCTTAGCGCAAGGGATGAGCACTGAAGCTTTCTTT; cdr3_aa: CASSLAQGMSTEAFF
cdr3_length: 16; clone_size: once; v_call: TRBV5-1; d_call: -; j_call: TRBJ1-2; cdr3_nt: TGCGCCAGCAGCCGAACGGGGTCGGAATTCAACTATGGCTACACCTTC; cdr3_aa: CASSRTGSEFNYGYTF
cdr3_length: 15; clone_size: -; v_call: TRBV11-2; d_call: TRBD1; j_call: TRBJ1-2; cdr3_nt: TGTGCCAGCAGCTCTCACTCACAGGGGAACTATGGCTACACCTTC; cdr3_aa: CASSSHSQGNYGYTF
cdr3_length: 13; clone_size: -; v_call: TRBV19; d_call: -; j_call: TRBJ1-1; cdr3_nt: TGTGCCAGTAGTATAGCGCAAAACACTGAAGCTTTCTTT; cdr3_aa: CASSIAQNTEAFF
cdr3_length: 14; clone_size: -; v_call: TRBV28; d_call: -; j_call: TRBJ1-6; cdr3_nt: TGTGCCAGCACCCTCCCCCGTCCGGGTTCACCCCTCCACTTT; cdr3_aa: CASTLPRPGSPLHF
cdr3_length: 12; clone_size: -; v_call: TRBV9; d_call: -; j_call: TRBJ2-7; cdr3_nt: TGTGCCAGCAGCCCCCCTTCCTACGAGCAGTACTTC; cdr3_aa: CASSPPSYEQYF
cdr3_length: 15; clone_size: -; v_call: TRBV19; d_call: -; j_call: TRBJ2-2; cdr3_nt: TGTGCCAGTAGTGTGGCGAGGCGGAACACCGGGGAGCTGTTTTTT; cdr3_aa: CASSVARRNTGELFF
cdr3_length: 16; clone_size: -; v_call: TRBV6-1; d_call: -; j_call: TRBJ2-7; cdr3_nt: TGTGCCAGCAGTGAAGGAATAGGGATGAGCACCTACGAGCAGTACTTC; cdr3_aa: CASSEGIGMSTYEQYF
cdr3_length: 16; clone_size: once; v_call: TRBV18; d_call: TRBD1; j_call: TRBJ1-3; cdr3_nt: TGTGCCAGCTCACCACCGAACAGGGGTTTTGGAAACACCATATATTTT; cdr3_aa: CASSPPNRGFGNTIYF
cdr3_length: 17; clone_size: -; v_call: TRBV13; d_call: TRBD1; j_call: TRBJ1-6; cdr3_nt: TGTGCCAGCAGCTTAGGCCACGGGACAGGGCGAAATTCACCCCTCCACTTT; cdr3_aa: CASSLGHGTGRNSPLHF
cdr3_length: 15; clone_size: -; v_call: TRBV5-1; d_call: TRBD1; j_call: TRBJ2-2; cdr3_nt: TGCGCCAGCAGCCCGGACAGGGTGAACACCGGGGAGCTGTTTTTT; cdr3_aa: CASSPDRVNTGELFF
cdr3_length: 15; clone_size: -; v_call: TRBV7-3; d_call: TRBD2; j_call: TRBJ2-3; cdr3_nt: TGTGCCAGCAGCGAGCGGGGATATGTGGGAGATACGCAGTATTTT; cdr3_aa: CASSERGYVGDTQYF
cdr3_length: 16; clone_size: -; v_call: TRBV27; d_call: -; j_call: TRBJ2-4; cdr3_nt: TGTGCCAGCAGTTTTGGACACCCGGGGGCCAAAAACATTCAGTACTTC; cdr3_aa: CASSFGHPGAKNIQYF
cdr3_length: 16; clone_size: few; v_call: TRBV5-1; d_call: TRBD1; j_call: TRBJ2-3; cdr3_nt: TGCGCCAGCAGCCCTGGACAGGGGAAGGGCGCAGATACGCAGTATTTT; cdr3_aa: CASSPGQGKGADTQYF
cdr3_length: 14; clone_size: -; v_call: TRBV7-9; d_call: -; j_call: TRBJ1-6; cdr3_nt: TGTGCCAGCAGCCCCCCAGGGCAGAATTCACCCCTCCACTTT; cdr3_aa: CASSPPGQNSPLHF
cdr3_length: 14; clone_size: -; v_call: TRBV29-1; d_call: TRBD1; j_call: TRBJ2-3; cdr3_nt: TGCAGCGTCACCGGGACAGGGGCCACAGATACGCAGTATTTT; cdr3_aa: CSVTGTGATDTQYF
cdr3_length: 13; clone_size: few; v_call: TRBV6-6; d_call: -; j_call: TRBJ1-5; cdr3_nt: TGTGCCAGCAGTTACAGGGTCAATCAGCCCCAGCATTTT; cdr3_aa: CASSYRVNQPQHF
cdr3_length: 15; clone_size: -; v_call: TRBV19; d_call: -; j_call: TRBJ1-1; cdr3_nt: TGTGCCAGTAGTCCGAGCGATTTGATGAACACTGAAGCTTTCTTT; cdr3_aa: CASSPSDLMNTEAFF
cdr3_length: 16; clone_size: -; v_call: TRBV23-1; d_call: -; j_call: TRBJ1-1; cdr3_nt: TGCGCCAGCAGTCAATTAGGACCCGTGTTGGTTGGTGAAGCTTTCTTT; cdr3_aa: CASSQLGPVLVGEAFF
cdr3_length: 15; clone_size: -; v_call: TRBV5-4; d_call: -; j_call: TRBJ1-2; cdr3_nt: TGTGCCAGCAGCCGTCTCGAGGGGTACAACTATGGCTACACCTTC; cdr3_aa: CASSRLEGYNYGYTF
cdr3_length: 14; clone_size: -; v_call: TRBV11-3; d_call: TRBD2; j_call: TRBJ2-7; cdr3_nt: TGTGCCAGCAGCTTAAGCGGGACTAGCAGCGAGCAGTACTTC; cdr3_aa: CASSLSGTSSEQYF
cdr3_length: 13; clone_size: -; v_call: TRBV28; d_call: TRBD2; j_call: TRBJ2-7; cdr3_nt: TGTGCCAGCAGTCCCAGGACTAGCGAAGAGCAGTACTTC; cdr3_aa: CASSPRTSEEQYF
cdr3_length: 16; clone_size: -; v_call: TRBV14; d_call: -; j_call: TRBJ1-2; cdr3_nt: TGTGCCAGCAGCCCTAGTGGGTCGTTGGGAAGCTATGGCTACACCTTC; cdr3_aa: CASSPSGSLGSYGYTF
cdr3_length: 14; clone_size: -; v_call: TRBV19; d_call: -; j_call: TRBJ1-1; cdr3_nt: TGTGCCAGTAGTAGCAGGGTGGTGAACACTGAAGCTTTCTTT; cdr3_aa: CASSSRVVNTEAFF
cdr3_length: 14; clone_size: -; v_call: TRBV29-1; d_call: -; j_call: TRBJ1-2; cdr3_nt: TGCAGCGTTGGCCACAGAGTAGCTAACTATGGCTACACCTTC; cdr3_aa: CSVGHRVANYGYTF
cdr3_length: 14; clone_size: -; v_call: TRBV28; d_call: -; j_call: TRBJ1-6; cdr3_nt: TGTGCCAGCAGCCAGACCCTCGGCGATTCACCCCTCCACTTT; cdr3_aa: CASSQTLGDSPLHF
cdr3_length: 13; clone_size: -; v_call: TRBV4-1; d_call: TRBD2; j_call: TRBJ2-7; cdr3_nt: TGCGCCAGCAGCCAACGACTAGCGCGCGAGCAGTACTTC; cdr3_aa: CASSQRLAREQYF
cdr3_length: 14; clone_size: -; v_call: TRBV29-1; d_call: -; j_call: TRBJ1-2; cdr3_nt: TGCAGCGCCTCTCCACGGGAGAGTTCGAACGGCTACACCTTC; cdr3_aa: CSASPRESSNGYTF
cdr3_length: 13; clone_size: -; v_call: TRBV6-5; d_call: -; j_call: TRBJ2-2; cdr3_nt: TGTGCCACCCCCAACCCCGACACCGGGGAGCTGTTTTTT; cdr3_aa: CATPNPDTGELFF